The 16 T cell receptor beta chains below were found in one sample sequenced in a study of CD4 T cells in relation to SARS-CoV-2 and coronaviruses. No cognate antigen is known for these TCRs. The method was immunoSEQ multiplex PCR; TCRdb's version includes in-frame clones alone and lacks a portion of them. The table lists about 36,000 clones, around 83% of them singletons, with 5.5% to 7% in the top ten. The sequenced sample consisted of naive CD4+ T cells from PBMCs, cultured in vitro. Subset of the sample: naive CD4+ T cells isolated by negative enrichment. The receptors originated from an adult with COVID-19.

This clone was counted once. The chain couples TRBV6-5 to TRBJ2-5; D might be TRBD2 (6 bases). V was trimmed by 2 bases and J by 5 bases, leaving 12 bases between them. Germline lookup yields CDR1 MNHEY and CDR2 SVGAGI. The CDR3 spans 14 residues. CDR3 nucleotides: TGTGCCAGCAGTTACGCGGGCCGGGGGGAGACCCAGTACTTC. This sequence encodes CASSYAGRGETQYF.

This CDR3 is CASRGGKVSLKGEKLFF. The CDR3, as DNA: TGTGCCAGCCGCGGCGGAAAGGTTTCCCTTAAGGGGGAAAAACTGTTTTTT. The chain joins TRBV28 to TRBJ1-4; maybe TRBD1 (5 bases). The germline gives CDR1 MDHEN, CDR2 SYDVKM. V gave up 8 bases and J gave up 8 bases, with 27 bases separating them. This CDR3 spans 17 amino acids.

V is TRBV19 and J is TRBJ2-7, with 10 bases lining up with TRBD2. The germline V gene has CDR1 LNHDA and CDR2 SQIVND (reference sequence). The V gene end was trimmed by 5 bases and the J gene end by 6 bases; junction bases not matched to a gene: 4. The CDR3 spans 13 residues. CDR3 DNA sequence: TGTGCCAGTAGTCTAGCGGGAGTCGGCGAGCAGTACTTC. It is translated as CASSLAGVGEQYF.

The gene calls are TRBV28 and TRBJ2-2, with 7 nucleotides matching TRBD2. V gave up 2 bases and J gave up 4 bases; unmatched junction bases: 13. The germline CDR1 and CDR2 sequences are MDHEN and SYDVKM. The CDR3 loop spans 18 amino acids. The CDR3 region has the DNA TGTGCCAGCAGTTTAATCGGCGGGAGAACCGCAGGCACCGGGGAGCTGTTTTTT. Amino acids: CASSLIGGRTAGTGELFF.

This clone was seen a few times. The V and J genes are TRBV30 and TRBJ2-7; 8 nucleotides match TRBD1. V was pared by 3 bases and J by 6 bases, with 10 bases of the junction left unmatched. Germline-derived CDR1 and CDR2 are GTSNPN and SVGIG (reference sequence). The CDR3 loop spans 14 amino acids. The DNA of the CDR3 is TGTGCCTGGAGCTGGATCAGGGGGCTTGGCGAGCAGTACTTC. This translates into CAWSWIRGLGEQYF.

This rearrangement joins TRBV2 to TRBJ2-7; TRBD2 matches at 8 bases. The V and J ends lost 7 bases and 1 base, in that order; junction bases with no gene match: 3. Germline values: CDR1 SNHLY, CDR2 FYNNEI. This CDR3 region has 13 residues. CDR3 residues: CASTTSVSYEQYF. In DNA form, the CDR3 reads TGTGCCAGCACGACTAGCGTATCCTACGAGCAGTACTTC.

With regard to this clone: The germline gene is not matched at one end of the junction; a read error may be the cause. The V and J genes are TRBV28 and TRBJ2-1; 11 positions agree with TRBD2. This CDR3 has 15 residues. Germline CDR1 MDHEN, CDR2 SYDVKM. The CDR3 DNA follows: TGTGCCAGCAATCTAGCGGGGGGATCCTCCAATGAGCAGTTCTTC. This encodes CASNLAGGSSNEQFF.

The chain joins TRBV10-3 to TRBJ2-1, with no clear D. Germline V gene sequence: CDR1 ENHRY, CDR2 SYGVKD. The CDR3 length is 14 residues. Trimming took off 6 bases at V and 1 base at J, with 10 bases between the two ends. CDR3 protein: CAIRNLGSYNEQFF. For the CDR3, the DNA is TGTGCCATCAGGAACCTAGGTTCCTACAATGAGCAGTTCTTC.

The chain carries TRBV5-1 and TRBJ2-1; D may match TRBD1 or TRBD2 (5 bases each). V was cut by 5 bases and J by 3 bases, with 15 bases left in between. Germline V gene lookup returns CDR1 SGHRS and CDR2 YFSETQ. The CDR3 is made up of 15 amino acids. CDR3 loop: CASRPGLALYNEQFF. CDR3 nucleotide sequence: TGCGCCAGCAGGCCGGGGCTAGCACTCTACAATGAGCAGTTCTTC. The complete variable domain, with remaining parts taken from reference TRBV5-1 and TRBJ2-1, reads KAGVTQTPRYLIKTRGQQVTLSCSPISGHRSVSWYQQTPGQGLQFLFEYFSETQRNKGNFPGRFSGRQFSNSRSEMNVSTLELGDSALYLCASRPGLALYNEQFFGPGTRLTVL.

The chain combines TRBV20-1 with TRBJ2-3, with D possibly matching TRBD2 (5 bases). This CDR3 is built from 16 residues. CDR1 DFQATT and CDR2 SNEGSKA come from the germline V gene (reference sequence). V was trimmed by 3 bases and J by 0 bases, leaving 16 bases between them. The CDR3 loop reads CSASVERSTSTDTQYF. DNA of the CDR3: TGCAGTGCTAGTGTTGAGCGGAGTACTAGCACAGATACGCAGTATTTT.

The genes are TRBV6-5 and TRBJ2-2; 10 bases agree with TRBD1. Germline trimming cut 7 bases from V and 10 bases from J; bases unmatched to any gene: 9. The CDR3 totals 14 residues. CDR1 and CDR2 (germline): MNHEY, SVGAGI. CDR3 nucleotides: TGTGCCAGCAATCCCGGGACAGGGGAGGCGGAGCTGTTTTTT. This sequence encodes CASNPGTGEAELFF.

CDR3 sequence reads: CAWSGPGARARQPQHF. In nucleotides, the CDR3 is TGTGCCTGGAGTGGCCCCGGTGCAAGGGCAAGACAGCCCCAGCATTTT. The J gene is TRBJ1-5, the V gene TRBV30; D is ambiguous. CDR1 and CDR2 (germline): GTSNPN, SVGIG (reference sequence). Trimming shortened V by 1 base and J by 7 bases, and 20 bases separated the two germline ends. This CDR3 has 16 residues.

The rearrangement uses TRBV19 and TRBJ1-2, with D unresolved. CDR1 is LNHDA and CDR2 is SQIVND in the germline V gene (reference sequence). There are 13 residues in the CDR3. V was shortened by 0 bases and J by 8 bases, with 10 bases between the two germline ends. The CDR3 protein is CASSIDWLGGYTF. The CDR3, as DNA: TGTGCCAGTAGTATAGACTGGTTAGGCGGCTACACCTTC.

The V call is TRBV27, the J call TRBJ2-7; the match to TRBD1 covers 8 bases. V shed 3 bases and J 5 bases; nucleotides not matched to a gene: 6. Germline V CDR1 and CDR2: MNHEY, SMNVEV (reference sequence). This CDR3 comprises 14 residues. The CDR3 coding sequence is TGTGCCAGCAGTTTCACGGCAGGGGGCAACGAGCAGTACTTC. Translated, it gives CASSFTAGGNEQYF.

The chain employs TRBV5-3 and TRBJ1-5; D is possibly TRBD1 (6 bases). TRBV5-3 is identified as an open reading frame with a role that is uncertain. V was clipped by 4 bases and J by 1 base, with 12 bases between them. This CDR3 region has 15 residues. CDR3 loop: CARSKPGASNQPQHF. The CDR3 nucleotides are TGTGCCAGAAGCAAACCAGGGGCAAGCAATCAGCCCCAGCATTTT.

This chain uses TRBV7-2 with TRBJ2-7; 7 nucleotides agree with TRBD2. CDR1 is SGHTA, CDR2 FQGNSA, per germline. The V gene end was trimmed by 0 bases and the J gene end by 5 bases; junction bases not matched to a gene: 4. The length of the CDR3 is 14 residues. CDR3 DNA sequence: TGTGCCAGCAGCTTAGCAATGGGGGGGGACGAGCAGTACTTC. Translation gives CASSLAMGGDEQYF.